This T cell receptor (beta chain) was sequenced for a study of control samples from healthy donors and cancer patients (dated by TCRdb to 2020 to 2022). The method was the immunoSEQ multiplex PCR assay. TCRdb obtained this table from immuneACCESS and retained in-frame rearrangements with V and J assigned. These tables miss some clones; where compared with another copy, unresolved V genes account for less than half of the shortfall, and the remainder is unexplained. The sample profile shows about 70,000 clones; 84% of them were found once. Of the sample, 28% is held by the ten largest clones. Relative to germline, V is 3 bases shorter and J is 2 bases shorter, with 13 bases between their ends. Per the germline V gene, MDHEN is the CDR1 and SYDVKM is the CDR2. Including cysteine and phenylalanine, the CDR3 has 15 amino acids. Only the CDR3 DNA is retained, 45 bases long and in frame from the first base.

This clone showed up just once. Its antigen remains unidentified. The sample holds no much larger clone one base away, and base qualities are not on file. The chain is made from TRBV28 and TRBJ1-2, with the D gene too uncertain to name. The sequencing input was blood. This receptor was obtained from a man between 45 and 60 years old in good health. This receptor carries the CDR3 CASSFLAVQNYGYTF. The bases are TGTGCCAGCAGTTTCTTGGCAGTACAAAACTATGGCTACACCTTC.